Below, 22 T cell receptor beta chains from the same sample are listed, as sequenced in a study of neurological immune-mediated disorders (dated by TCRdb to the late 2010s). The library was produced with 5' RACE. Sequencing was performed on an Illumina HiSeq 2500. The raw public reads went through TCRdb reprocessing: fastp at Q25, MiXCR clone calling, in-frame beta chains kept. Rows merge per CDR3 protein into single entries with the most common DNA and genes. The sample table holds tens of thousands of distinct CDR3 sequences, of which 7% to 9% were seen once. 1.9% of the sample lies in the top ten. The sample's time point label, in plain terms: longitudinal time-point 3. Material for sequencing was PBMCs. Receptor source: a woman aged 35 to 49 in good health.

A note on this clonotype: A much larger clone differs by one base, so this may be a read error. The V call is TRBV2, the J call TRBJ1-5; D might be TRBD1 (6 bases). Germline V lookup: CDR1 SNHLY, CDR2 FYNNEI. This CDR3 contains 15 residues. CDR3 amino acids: CASCEQGLSNQPQHF. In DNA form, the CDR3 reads TGTGCCAGCTGTGAACAGGGCCTTAGCAATCAGCCCCAGCATTTT.

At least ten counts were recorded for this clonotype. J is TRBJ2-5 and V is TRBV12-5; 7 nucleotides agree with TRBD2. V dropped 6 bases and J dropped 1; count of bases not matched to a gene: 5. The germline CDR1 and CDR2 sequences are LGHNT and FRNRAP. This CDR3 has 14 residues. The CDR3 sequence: CASGWGLLQETQYF. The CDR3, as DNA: TGTGCTAGTGGCTGGGGACTACTCCAAGAGACCCAGTACTTC.

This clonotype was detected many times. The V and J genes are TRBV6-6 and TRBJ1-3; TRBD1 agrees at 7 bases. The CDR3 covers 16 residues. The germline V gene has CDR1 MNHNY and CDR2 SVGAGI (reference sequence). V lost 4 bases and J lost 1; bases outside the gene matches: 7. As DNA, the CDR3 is TGTGCCAGCAGTTTCACGACAGGGAGGTCTGGAAACACCATATATTTT. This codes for CASSFTTGRSGNTIYF.

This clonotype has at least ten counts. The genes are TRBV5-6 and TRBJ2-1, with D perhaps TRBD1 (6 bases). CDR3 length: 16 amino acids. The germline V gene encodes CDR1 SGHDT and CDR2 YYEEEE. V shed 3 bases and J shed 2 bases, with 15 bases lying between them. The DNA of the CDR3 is TGTGCCAGCAGCTCCAGCAGGCAGGGGACCTACAATGAGCAGTTCTTC. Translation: CASSSSRQGTYNEQFF.

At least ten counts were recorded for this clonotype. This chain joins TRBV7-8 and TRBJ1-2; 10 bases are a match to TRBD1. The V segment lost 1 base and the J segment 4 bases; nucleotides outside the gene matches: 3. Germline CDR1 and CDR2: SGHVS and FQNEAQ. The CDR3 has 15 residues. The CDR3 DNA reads TGTGCCAGCAGCTTAGGGGGACAGGGGATCTATGGCTACACCTTC. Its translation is CASSLGGQGIYGYTF. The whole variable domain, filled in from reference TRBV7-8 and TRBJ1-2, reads GAGVSQSPRYKVAKRGQDVALRCDPISGHVSLFWYQQALGQGPEFLTYFQNEAQLDKSGLPSDRFFAERPEGSVSTLKIQRTQQEDSAVYLCASSLGGQGIYGYTFGSGTRLTVV.

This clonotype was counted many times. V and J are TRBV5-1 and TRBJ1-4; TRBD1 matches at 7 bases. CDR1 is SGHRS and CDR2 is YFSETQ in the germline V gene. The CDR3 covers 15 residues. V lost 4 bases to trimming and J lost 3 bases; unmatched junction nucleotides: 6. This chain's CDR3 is CASSPQGVANEKLFF. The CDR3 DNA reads TGCGCCAGCAGCCCGCAGGGGGTGGCTAATGAAAAACTGTTTTTT.

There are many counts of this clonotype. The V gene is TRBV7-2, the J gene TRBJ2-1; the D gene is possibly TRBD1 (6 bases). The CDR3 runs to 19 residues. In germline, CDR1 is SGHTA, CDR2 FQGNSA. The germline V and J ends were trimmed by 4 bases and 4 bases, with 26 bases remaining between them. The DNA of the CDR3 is TGTGCCAGCAGCTCGTATACTACAACGCCGGGACATTCTTACAATGAGCAGTTCTTC. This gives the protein CASSSYTTTPGHSYNEQFF. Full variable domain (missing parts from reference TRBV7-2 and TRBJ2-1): GAGVSQSPSNKVTEKGKDVELRCDPISGHTALYWYRQSLGQGLEFLIYFQGNSAPDKSGLPSDRFSAERTGGSVSTLTIQRTQQEDSAVYLCASSSYTTTPGHSYNEQFFGPGTRLTVL.

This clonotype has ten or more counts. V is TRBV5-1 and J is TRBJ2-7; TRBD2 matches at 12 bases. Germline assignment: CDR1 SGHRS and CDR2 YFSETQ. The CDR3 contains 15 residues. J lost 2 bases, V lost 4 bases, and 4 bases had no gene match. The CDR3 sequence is CASSNRLAGAYEQYF. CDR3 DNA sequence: TGCGCCAGCAGCAACCGACTAGCGGGGGCCTACGAGCAGTACTTC. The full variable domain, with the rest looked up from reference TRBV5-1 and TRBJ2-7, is KAGVTQTPRYLIKTRGQQVTLSCSPISGHRSVSWYQQTPGQGLQFLFEYFSETQRNKGNFPGRFSGRQFSNSRSEMNVSTLELGDSALYLCASSNRLAGAYEQYFGPGTRLTVT.

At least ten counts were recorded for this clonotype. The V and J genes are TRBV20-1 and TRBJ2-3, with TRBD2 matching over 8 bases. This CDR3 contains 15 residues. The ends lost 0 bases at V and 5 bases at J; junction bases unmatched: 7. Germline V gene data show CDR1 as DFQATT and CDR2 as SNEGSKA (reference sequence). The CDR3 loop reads CSARDLRGELDTQYF. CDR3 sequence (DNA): TGCAGTGCTAGAGATTTGCGGGGGGAATTAGATACGCAGTATTTT.

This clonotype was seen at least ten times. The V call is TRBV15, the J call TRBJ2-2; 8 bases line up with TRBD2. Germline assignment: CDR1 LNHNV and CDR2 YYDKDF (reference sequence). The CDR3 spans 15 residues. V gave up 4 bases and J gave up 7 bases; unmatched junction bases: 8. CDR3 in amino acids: CATSTTGGPIGELFF. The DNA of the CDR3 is TGTGCCACCAGCACTACGGGAGGGCCCATCGGGGAGCTGTTTTTT.

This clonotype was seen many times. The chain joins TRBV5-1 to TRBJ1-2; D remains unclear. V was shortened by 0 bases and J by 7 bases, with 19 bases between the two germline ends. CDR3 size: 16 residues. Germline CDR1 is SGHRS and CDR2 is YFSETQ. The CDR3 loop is CASSLGAARGGSGYTF. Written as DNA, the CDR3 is TGCGCCAGCAGCTTGGGGGCCGCTCGCGGCGGATCTGGCTACACCTTC.

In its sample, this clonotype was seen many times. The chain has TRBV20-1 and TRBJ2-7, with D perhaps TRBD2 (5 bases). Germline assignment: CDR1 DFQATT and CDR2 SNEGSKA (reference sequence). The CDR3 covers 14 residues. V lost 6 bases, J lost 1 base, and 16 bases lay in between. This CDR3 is CSAGEEVASYEQYF. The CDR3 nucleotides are TGCAGTGCCGGAGAGGAGGTGGCATCCTACGAGCAGTACTTC.

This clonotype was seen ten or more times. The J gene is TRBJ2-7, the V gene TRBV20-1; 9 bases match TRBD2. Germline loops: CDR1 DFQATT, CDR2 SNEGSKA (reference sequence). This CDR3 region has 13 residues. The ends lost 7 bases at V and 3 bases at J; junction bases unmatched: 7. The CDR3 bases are TGCAGTGTTAGGACTAGCGACTTCTACGAGCAGTACTTC. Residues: CSVRTSDFYEQYF.

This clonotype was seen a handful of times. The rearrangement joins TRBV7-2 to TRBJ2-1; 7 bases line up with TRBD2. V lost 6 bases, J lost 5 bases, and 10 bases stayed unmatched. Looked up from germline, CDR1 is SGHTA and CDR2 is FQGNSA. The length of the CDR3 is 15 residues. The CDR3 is CASRLLWGGNNEQFF. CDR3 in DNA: TGTGCCAGCAGGCTACTCTGGGGGGGGAACAATGAGCAGTTCTTC.

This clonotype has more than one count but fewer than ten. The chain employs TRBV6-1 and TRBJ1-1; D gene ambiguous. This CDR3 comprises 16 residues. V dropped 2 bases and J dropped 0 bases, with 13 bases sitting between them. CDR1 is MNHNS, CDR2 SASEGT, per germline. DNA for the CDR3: TGTGCCAGCAGTGAAAAGAGGGTTGGGCTGAACACTGAAGCTTTCTTT. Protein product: CASSEKRVGLNTEAFF.

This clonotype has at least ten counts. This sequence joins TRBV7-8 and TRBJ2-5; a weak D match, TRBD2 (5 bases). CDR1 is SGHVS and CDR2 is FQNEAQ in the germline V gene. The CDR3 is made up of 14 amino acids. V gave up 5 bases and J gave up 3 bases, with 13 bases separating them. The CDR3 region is CASSPFLGEETQYF. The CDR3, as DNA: TGTGCCAGCAGCCCCTTTCTCGGGGAAGAGACCCAGTACTTC.

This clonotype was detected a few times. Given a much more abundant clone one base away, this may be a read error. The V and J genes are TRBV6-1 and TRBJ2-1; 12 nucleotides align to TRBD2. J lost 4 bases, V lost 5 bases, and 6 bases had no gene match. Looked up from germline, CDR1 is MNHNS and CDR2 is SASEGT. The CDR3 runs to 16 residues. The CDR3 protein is CASSPTGLAGYNEQFF. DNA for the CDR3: TGTGCCAGCAGTCCTACGGGACTAGCGGGTTACAATGAGCAGTTCTTC.

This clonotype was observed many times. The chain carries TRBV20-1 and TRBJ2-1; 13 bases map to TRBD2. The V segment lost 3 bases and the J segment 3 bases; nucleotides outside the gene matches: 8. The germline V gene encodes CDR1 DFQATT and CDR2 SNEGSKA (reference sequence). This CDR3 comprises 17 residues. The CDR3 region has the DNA TGCAGTGCTAGCGGGGGACTAGCGGGAAAGGGCTACAATGAGCAGTTCTTC. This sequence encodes CSASGGLAGKGYNEQFF.

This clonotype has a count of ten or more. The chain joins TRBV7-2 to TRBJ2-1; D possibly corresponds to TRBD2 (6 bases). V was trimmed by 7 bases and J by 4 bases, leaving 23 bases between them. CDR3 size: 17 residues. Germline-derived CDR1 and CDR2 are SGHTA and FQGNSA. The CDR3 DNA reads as TGTGCCAGCATCTCTTGGGATAGCGGTCAAGGGTACAATGAGCAGTTCTTC. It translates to CASISWDSGQGYNEQFF.

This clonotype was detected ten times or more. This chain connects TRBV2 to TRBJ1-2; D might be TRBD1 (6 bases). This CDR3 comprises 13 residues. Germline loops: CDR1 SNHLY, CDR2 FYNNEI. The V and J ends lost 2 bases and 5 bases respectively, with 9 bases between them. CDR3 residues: CASSEQGLYGYTF. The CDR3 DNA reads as TGTGCCAGCAGTGAACAGGGGTTGTATGGCTACACCTTC.

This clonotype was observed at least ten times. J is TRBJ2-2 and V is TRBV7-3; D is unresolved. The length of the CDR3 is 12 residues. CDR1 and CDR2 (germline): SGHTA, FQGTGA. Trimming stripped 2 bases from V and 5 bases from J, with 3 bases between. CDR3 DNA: TGTGCCAGCAGCTTACGGACCGGGGAGCTGTTTTTT. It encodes CASSLRTGELFF.

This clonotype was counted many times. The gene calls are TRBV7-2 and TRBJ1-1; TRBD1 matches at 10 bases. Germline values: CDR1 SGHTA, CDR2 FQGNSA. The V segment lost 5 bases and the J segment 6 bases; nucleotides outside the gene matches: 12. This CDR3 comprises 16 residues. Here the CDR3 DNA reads TGTGCCAGCAGCCGGGGACAGGGGCATCGGGTCGCTGAAGCTTTCTTT. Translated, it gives CASSRGQGHRVAEAFF.